This T cell receptor (beta chain) was obtained from a study of cytomegalovirus exposure and HLA in healthy donors. Findings and limits, study-wide: Excluded were some V segments that proved indistinguishable, including TRBV6-2 and TRBV6-3. The classifier was said to identify cytomegalovirus status with high specificity and sensitivity. Most of the CMV-associated TCR beta chains (in a later analysis) appeared to be HLA-restricted.

Germline CDR1 reads SNHLY; CDR2 reads FYNNEI. With V trimmed by 4 bases and J by 4 bases, 6 bases remained unmatched. The CDR3 has 15 residues. This clone was recorded a few times. The antigen remains undetermined. 60 Vbeta and 13 Jbeta primers were used in PCR. Sequencing was performed with immunoSEQ multiplex PCR; in TCRdb, only in-frame clones are kept and a portion is missing. The sample lists roughly 110,000 clones; more than 70% were seen once. This sequence joins TRBV2 and TRBJ2-5, with 10 bases matching TRBD2. The specimen sequenced was PBMCs. The sequence was obtained from a man in his forties in good health and CMV-seronegative. CDR3 loop: CASSGGLAFAETQYF. Here the CDR3 DNA reads TGTGCCAGCAGTGGGGGACTAGCGTTTGCAGAGACCCAGTACTTC. Looking up the rest from reference TRBV2 and TRBJ2-5 gives the full variable domain: EPEVTQTPSHQVTQMGQEVILRCVPISNHLYFYWYRQILGQKVEFLVSFYNNEISEKSEIFDDQFSVERPDGSNFTLKIRSTKLEDSAMYFCASSGGLAFAETQYFGPGTRLLVL.